This T cell receptor beta chain was retrieved from a study of blood T cell repertoires in COVID-19. Across the study: Samples came from the United States, Italy and Spain, spanning acute and convalescent COVID-19.

Data came from immunoSEQ multiplex PCR; TCRdb stores just in-frame clones and leaves some out. The table has fewer than 350,000 clones, 89% seen once; the top ten hold 1.5% to 2%. Either two negative PCRs, clearance, or symptom resolution qualified Cohort 3 donors as recovered. Germline assignment: CDR1 SGHDN and CDR2 FVKESK. CDR3 length: 17 residues. As concerns this clone: A read error may account for a junction end that differs from germline.

The chain joins TRBV14 to TRBJ1-1, with 11 nucleotides matching TRBD1. The clonotype comes from a woman in her 40s who had recovered from COVID-19. Input material: PBMCs or T cells enriched from blood (not recorded which). CDR3 protein: CASSHRTGGMGTTKAFF. The CDR3 DNA is TGTGCCAGCAGTCACAGGACAGGGGGCATGGGTACCACTAAAGCTTTCTTT.